A selection of T cell receptor beta chains follows, all from one sample in a study of blood T cell repertoires in COVID-19. TCRdb keeps only in-frame clones here, not all; method: immunoSEQ multiplex PCR. The table lists around 160,000 clones, 80% to 90% of them singletons. What was sequenced was peripheral blood. Every receptor here comes from a human donor with acute or convalescent COVID-19. The donor label of this sample is uncertain. CDR3s include the opening cysteine and the closing phenylalanine or tryptophan. D genes are given only for firm matches. Not every row has a clone size; where given, it reads once, few, many or a size class.

len,abundance,d_gene,j_gene,v_gene,CDR3nt,CDR3aa
12,NA,TRBD1,TRBJ1-2,TRBV6-5,TGTGCCAGCACCCGACAGGGGGCCGGCTACACCTTC,CASTRQGAGYTF
15,few,TRBD1,TRBJ1-1,TRBV5-1,TGCGCCAGCAGTTACCTTGAACAGGGGACCCATGAAGCTTTCTTT,CASSYLEQGTHEAFF
13,NA,NA,TRBJ2-3,TRBV5-1,TGCGCCAGCAGATCGGACAGCAGGGATACGCAGTATTTT,CASRSDSRDTQYF
14,NA,NA,TRBJ1-1,TRBV19,TGTGCCAGTAGTACCGACAGAACGAGCACTGAAGCTTTCTTT,CASSTDRTSTEAFF
14,NA,NA,TRBJ1-3,TRBV18,TGTGCCAGCTCACCAATGGTATTGGAGAACACCATATATTTT,CASSPMVLENTIYF
14,NA,NA,TRBJ2-2,TRBV19,TGTGCCAGTACTCCCTTTCTGAACACCGGGGAGCTGTTTTTT,CASTPFLNTGELFF
13,NA,NA,TRBJ1-2,TRBV15,TGTGCCACCAGCAGAGACAATAACTATGGCTACACCTTC,CATSRDNNYGYTF
14,NA,NA,TRBJ1-5,TRBV15,TGTGCCACCAGCTCGGGGGAGGACAATCAGCCCCAGCATTTT,CATSSGEDNQPQHF
17,NA,NA,TRBJ1-4,TRBV14,TGTGCCAGCAGTCCCTCTTCCAGTACGACGGGTGGTGAAAAACTGTTTTTT,CASSPSSSTTGGEKLFF
15,NA,NA,TRBJ2-1,TRBV7-2,TGTGCCAGCAGCTTATCGGGAGCGGTCTACAATGAGCAGTTCTTC,CASSLSGAVYNEQFF
15,few,TRBD1,TRBJ1-5,TRBV18,TGTGCCAGCTCACGGTTGGGACAGGGGGTAGAGCCCCAGCATTTT,CASSRLGQGVEPQHF
16,NA,NA,TRBJ1-1,TRBV5-1,TGCGCCAGCAGCTTGGGGGGAGGGCAGGTGAACACTGAAGCTTTCTTT,CASSLGGGQVNTEAFF
14,NA,NA,TRBJ2-5,TRBV9,TGTGCCAGCAGCGCTATACAGGGTTGGGAGACCCAGTACTTC,CASSAIQGWETQYF
15,NA,NA,TRBJ2-3,TRBV2,TGTGCCAGCAGTACCTTAGGGGACACCCGGGATACGCAGTATTTT,CASSTLGDTRDTQYF
14,NA,NA,TRBJ1-2,TRBV4-1,TGCGCCAGCAGCCAAGATACTTGGAACTATGGCTACACCTTC,CASSQDTWNYGYTF
12,few,TRBD1,TRBJ2-7,TRBV6-5,TGTGCCAGCAGGTCAACAGGGGGCGAGCAGTACTTC,CASRSTGGEQYF
17,NA,TRBD1,TRBJ1-5,TRBV3-1/TRBV3-2,TGTGCCAGCAGCCGGGGCAGGGGGCCTATGGGCAATCAGCCCCAGCATTTT,CASSRGRGPMGNQPQHF
14,NA,TRBD1,TRBJ1-2,TRBV29-1,TGCAGCGTTGAAGGGGGACAGGCGACGATCGGCTACACCTTC,CSVEGGQATIGYTF
15,NA,TRBD1,TRBJ1-1,TRBV27,TGTGCCAGCAGTCCGGACAGGCCTATGAACACTGAAGCTTTCTTT,CASSPDRPMNTEAFF
13,NA,NA,TRBJ1-1,TRBV24-1,TGTGCCACCAGCCTAGGGGGGAACACTGAAGCTTTCTTT,CATSLGGNTEAFF
11,NA,NA,TRBJ1-1,TRBV7-8,TGTGCCAGCAGCTCACAGGATACAGCTTTCTTT,CASSSQDTAFF
15,once,NA,TRBJ1-3,TRBV7-2,TGTGCCAGCAGCTCCAGGGGTTTAGTTCTAGACACCATATATTTT,CASSSRGLVLDTIYF
15,NA,TRBD2,TRBJ2-2,TRBV19,TGTGCCAGTAGTCCGGGACTAGCCCACACCGGGGAGCTGTTTTTT,CASSPGLAHTGELFF
15,NA,NA,TRBJ1-1,TRBV20-1,TGCAGTGCTAGTGGGTTTACTGCCCAGAACACTGAAGCTTTCTTT,CSASGFTAQNTEAFF
15,once,NA,TRBJ1-2,TRBV5-1,TGCGCCAGCAGCGCCCTAGGGAGGAGTGACTATGGCTACACCTTC,CASSALGRSDYGYTF
14,NA,NA,TRBJ1-1,TRBV27,TGTGCCAGCAGTTTTACAGGGCTGAGCACTGAAGCTTTCTTT,CASSFTGLSTEAFF
14,NA,NA,TRBJ1-1,TRBV7-3,TGTGCCAGCAGCTTACTGGCAGGGAACACTGAAGCTTTCTTT,CASSLLAGNTEAFF
15,NA,TRBD1,TRBJ1-2,TRBV2,TGTGCCAGCAGTCCCACCGGGACAGTCAACTATGGCTACACCTTC,CASSPTGTVNYGYTF
15,once,NA,TRBJ2-6,TRBV5-4,TGTGCCAGCAGCTTGAGGAGCTCTGGGGCCAACGTCCTGACTTTC,CASSLRSSGANVLTF
17,NA,TRBD1,TRBJ2-3,TRBV29-1,TGCAGCGTTGAAGATCCGTACCGGACAGGGCGCACAGATACGCAGTATTTT,CSVEDPYRTGRTDTQYF
15,NA,NA,TRBJ1-3,TRBV3-1/TRBV3-2,TGTGCCAGCAGCCAAGATAGTAGCTCTGGAAACACCATATATTTT,CASSQDSSSGNTIYF
15,NA,TRBD1,TRBJ2-2,TRBV19,TGTGCCAGTAGAGCCGGGACAGGGAACACCGGGGAGCTGTTTTTT,CASRAGTGNTGELFF
16,NA,NA,TRBJ1-2,TRBV18,TGTGCCAGCTCACCCAGGGCCCCAGGAGCTAACTATGGCTACACCTTC,CASSPRAPGANYGYTF
15,NA,NA,TRBJ1-4,TRBV15,TGTGCCACCAGCCAGGGACTAGAAACTAATGAAAAACTGTTTTTT,CATSQGLETNEKLFF